The T cell receptor (beta chain) described here comes from a study of a mutant IDH1 vaccine in newly diagnosed glioma. Time point given: week 11, during vaccination. A 20-mer mutant IDH1 peptide at 300 ug was injected subcutaneously with topical imiquimod. Regarding the study as a whole: Changes in the top peripheral T cell clonotypes seemingly had no bearing on pseudoprogression.

To note about this clone: Its matching antigen is unknown.

Some clones are missing from TCRdb's copy, which holds only in-frame ones; the method was immunoSEQ multiplex PCR. The table includes roughly 120,000 clones, 80% detected once. The clonotype comes from a man aged 35 to 55 with glioma. The sample was PBMCs, taken from a glioma patient whose treatment included an IDH1 peptide vaccine.

CDR3: CASSLLRDNQGIQYF. The CDR3 DNA reads as TGTGCCAGCAGCCTTCTCCGGGACAACCAAGGCATTCAGTACTTC. V and J are TRBV14 and TRBJ2-4; TRBD1 is a possible D gene (6 bases). This CDR3 region has 15 residues. The V gene's germline CDR1 is SGHDN and CDR2 FVKESK. The ends were cut back, 4 bases at V and 9 bases at J, with 19 bases in the middle.